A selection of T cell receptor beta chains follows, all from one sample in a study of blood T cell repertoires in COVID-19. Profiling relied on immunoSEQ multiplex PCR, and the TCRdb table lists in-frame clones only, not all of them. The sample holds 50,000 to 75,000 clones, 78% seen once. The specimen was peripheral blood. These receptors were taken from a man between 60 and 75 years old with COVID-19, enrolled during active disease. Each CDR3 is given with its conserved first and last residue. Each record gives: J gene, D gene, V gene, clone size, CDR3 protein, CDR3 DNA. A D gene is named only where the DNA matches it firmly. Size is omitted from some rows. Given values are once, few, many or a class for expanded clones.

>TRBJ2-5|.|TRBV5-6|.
CASSLVASQETQYF
TGTGCCAGCAGCTTGGTGGCTTCACAAGAGACCCAGTACTTC
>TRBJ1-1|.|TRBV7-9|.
CASSSVNGNTEAFF
TGTGCCAGCAGCTCGGTTAATGGGAACACTGAAGCTTTCTTT
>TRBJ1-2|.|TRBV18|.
CASSPYEQGEVSGYTF
TGTGCCAGCTCACCCTATGAACAGGGAGAAGTAAGTGGCTACACCTTC
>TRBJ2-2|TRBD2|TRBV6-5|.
CATQAGDNTGELFF
TGTGCCACCCAAGCGGGGGACAACACCGGGGAGCTGTTTTTT
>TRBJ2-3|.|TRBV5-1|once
CASSSSGIADTQYF
TGCGCCAGCAGCTCTTCAGGGATTGCAGATACGCAGTATTTT
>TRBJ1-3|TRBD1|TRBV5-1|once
CASSFGQGTGNTIYF
TGCGCCAGCAGTTTCGGACAGGGAACTGGAAACACCATATATTTT
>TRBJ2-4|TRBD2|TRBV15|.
CATSRMREWAKNIQYF
TGTGCCACCAGCAGAATGCGGGAGTGGGCCAAAAACATTCAGTACTTC
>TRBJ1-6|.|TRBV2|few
CASSEIGNSPLHF
TGTGCCAGCAGTGAGATCGGTAATTCACCCCTCCACTTT
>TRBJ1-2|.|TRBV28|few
CASSLWGAHYGYTF
TGTGCCAGCAGTTTATGGGGGGCCCACTATGGCTACACCTTC
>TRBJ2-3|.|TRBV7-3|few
CASSPMFGGTQYF
TGTGCCAGCAGCCCCATGTTCGGGGGTACGCAGTATTTT
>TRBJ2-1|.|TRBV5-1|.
CASSLGLAPANEQFF
TGCGCCAGCAGCTTGGGGCTAGCGCCAGCTAATGAGCAGTTCTTC
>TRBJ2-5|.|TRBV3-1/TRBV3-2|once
CASNLRGIQETQYF
TGTGCCAGCAATCTCCGAGGAATCCAAGAGACCCAGTACTTC
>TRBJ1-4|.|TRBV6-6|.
CASSYGLATNEKLFF
TGTGCCAGCAGTTACGGCCTTGCAACTAATGAAAAACTGTTTTTT
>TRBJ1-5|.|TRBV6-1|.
CASSRRGGNQPQHF
TGTGCCAGCAGTCGCAGGGGTGGCAATCAGCCCCAGCATTTT
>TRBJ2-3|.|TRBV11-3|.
CASSPAVLADTQYF
TGTGCCAGCAGCCCCGCGGTCCTGGCAGATACGCAGTATTTT
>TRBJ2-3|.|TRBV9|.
CASSVPEDTQYF
TGTGCCAGCAGCGTCCCAGAAGATACGCAGTATTTT
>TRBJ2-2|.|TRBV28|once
CASSLFRSTTGELFF
TGTGCCAGCAGTTTATTTAGATCCACCACCGGGGAGCTGTTTTTT
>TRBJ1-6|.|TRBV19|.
CASSTSPTVYNSPLHF
TGTGCCAGTAGTACCTCGCCGACAGTGTATAATTCACCCCTCCACTTT
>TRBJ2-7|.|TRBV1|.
CTSARTDYEQYF
TGCACCAGCGCTAGGACAGATTACGAGCAGTACTTC
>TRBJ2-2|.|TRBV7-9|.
CASSLAYGGAQNTGELFF
TGTGCCAGCAGCTTAGCGTATGGCGGGGCCCAGAACACCGGGGAGCTGTTTTTT
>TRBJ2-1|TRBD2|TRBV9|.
CASSVDPVLAVSYNEQFF
TGTGCCAGCAGCGTAGACCCCGTCCTAGCGGTCTCCTACAATGAGCAGTTCTTC
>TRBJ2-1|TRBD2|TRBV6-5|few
CASSSSGGYNEQFF
TGTGCCAGCAGCTCTAGCGGGGGCTACAATGAGCAGTTCTTC
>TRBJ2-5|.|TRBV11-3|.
CASSSSLLETQYF
TGTGCCAGCAGCTCCTCTCTTCTAGAGACCCAGTACTTC
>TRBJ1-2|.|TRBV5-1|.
CASSLGSGYGYTF
TGCGCCAGCAGCCTAGGGAGTGGCTATGGCTACACCTTC
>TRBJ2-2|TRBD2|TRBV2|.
CASSLTSAGELFF
TGTGCCAGCAGCCTGACTAGCGCCGGGGAGCTGTTTTTT
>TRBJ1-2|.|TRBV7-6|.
CASSLSPGGSGYTF
TGTGCCAGCAGCTTATCTCCCGGGGGTTCTGGCTACACCTTC
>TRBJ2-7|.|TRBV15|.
CATSSGLNYEQYF
TGTGCCACCAGCAGCGGACTAAACTACGAGCAGTACTTC
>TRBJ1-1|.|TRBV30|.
CAWSVRAYTEAFF
TGTGCCTGGAGTGTGAGGGCTTACACTGAAGCTTTCTTT
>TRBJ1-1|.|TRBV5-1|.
CASSFGQAHNTEAFF
TGCGCCAGCAGCTTTGGGCAGGCACACAACACTGAAGCTTTCTTT
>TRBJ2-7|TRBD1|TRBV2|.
CASGWGTGANEQYF
TGTGCCAGCGGGTGGGGGACAGGGGCCAACGAGCAGTACTTC
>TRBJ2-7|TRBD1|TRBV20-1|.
CSASQGAGEQYF
TGCAGTGCTAGTCAGGGGGCCGGGGAGCAGTACTTC
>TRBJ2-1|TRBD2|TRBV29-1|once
CSARTSGGVEQFF
TGCAGCGCCCGGACTAGCGGGGGTGTGGAGCAGTTCTTC
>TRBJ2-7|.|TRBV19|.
CASSPRGSYEQYF
TGTGCCAGTAGTCCCCGGGGCTCCTACGAGCAGTACTTC
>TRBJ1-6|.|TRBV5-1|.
CASSLDRNNNSPLHF
TGCGCCAGCAGCTTAGACAGAAATAATAATTCACCCCTCCACTTT
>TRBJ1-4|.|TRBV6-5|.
CASSRSDANEKLFF
TGTGCCAGCAGTCGGAGTGATGCTAATGAAAAACTGTTTTTT